This TCR beta chain was recovered during a study of blood T cells in healthy people across ages. The ends were cut back, 3 bases at V and 1 base at J, with 12 bases in the middle. This CDR3 comprises 15 residues. CDR1 and CDR2 from the germline V gene are MNHNS and SASEGT. Turning to this clonotype: The target antigen is unknown.

Study findings and constraints: Fewer expanded clones and more diversity marked long-lived versus aged donors. The fall in TCR beta diversity per million T cells was roughly linear with age.

Then a second PCR, running roughly 7 to 11 cycles, was carried out with a sample-barcoded 5' primer and a J-beta primer mix. MiXCR, run by TCRdb on the 5' RACE reads, gives a single entry per CDR3 protein. The sample shows approximately 800,000 distinct CDR3 sequences, under 40% of them seen only once. The sequenced sample was blood. This sequence was found in a man aged 18 to 35 in good health. This rearrangement joins TRBV6-1 to TRBJ1-1; D ambiguous. CDR3: CASSETEERNTEAFF. The CDR3 DNA reads as TGTGCCAGCAGTGAGACGGAGGAAAGGAACACTGAAGCTTTCTTT.